This T cell receptor beta chain emerged from a study of T cells after yellow fever vaccination. Whole-study findings and limits: Clonotypes shared by both compartments, CD4 and CD8, made up a small share. Post-booster repertoires again held most primary-vaccination clones (roughly 95% CD4, roughly 88% CD8). Weaker overall was a secondary response that nonetheless peaked faster, on day 5 versus 15.

Template-switching 5'RACE yielded the TCR cDNA; a universal primer site and UMIs were added in the process. TCRdb re-called the 5' RACE reads with MiXCR, one entry per CDR3 protein. The sample lists more than 75,000 distinct CDR3 sequences, around 9.8% seen once, with approximately 17% in the top ten. Trimming took 8 bases from V and 9 from J, leaving 14 bases between them. There are 13 residues in the CDR3. The germline CDR1 and CDR2 sequences are MNHEY and SMNVEV (reference sequence). Source: CD8+ T cells not binding an NS4B(214-222) dextramer, sorted from PBMCs, taken approximately 16 days after the first yellow fever vaccination. The TCR sequence derives from a man in his late teens or twenties who received the YFV17D yellow fever vaccine. The chain uses TRBV27 and TRBJ1-6; tentatively, D is TRBD1 (6 bases). The CDR3 region has the DNA TGTGCCAGCGGCTCACCAGGGGCTTCACCCCTCCACTTT. This encodes CASGSPGASPLHF.